Presented here are 20 T cell receptor beta chains from one specimen sequenced in a study of blood T cell repertoires in COVID-19 (dated by TCRdb to between 2020 and 2021). The receptor library was made with the immunoSEQ multiplex PCR assay. TCRdb retrieved this table from immuneACCESS and kept in-frame rearrangements only. Not all clones are present; in checked studies, unresolved V genes account for under half, and no reason is known for the remainder. The sample includes approximately 240,000 clones, with roughly 87% observed a single time. The ten largest clones add up to 6% to 7% of the sample. The source material was PBMCs or T cells enriched from blood (not recorded which). The receptor set was obtained from a woman younger than 45 with acute COVID-19.

The V call is TRBV7-9, the J call TRBJ2-1; the D gene is possibly TRBD1 (5 bases). CDR3 length: 13 residues. V shed 5 bases and J shed 8 bases, with 13 bases lying between them. The germline gives CDR1 SEHNR, CDR2 FQNEAQ (reference sequence). This CDR3 is CASSPQGMDEQFF. The CDR3 bases are TGTGCCAGCAGCCCCCAGGGTATGGATGAGCAGTTCTTC.

The chain carries TRBV19 and TRBJ1-2; TRBD1 might be the D (6 bases). CDR1 and CDR2 (germline): LNHDA, SQIVND (reference sequence). The CDR3 extends over 16 amino acids. V was pared by 7 bases and J by 0 bases, with 18 bases between. The CDR3 nucleotides are TGTGCCAGTACCAGGGGACGGTCCTTTACTAACTATGGCTACACCTTC. Its translation is CASTRGRSFTNYGYTF.

The J gene is TRBJ1-5, the V gene TRBV2, with 7 bases matching TRBD1. Losses at the gene ends were 6 bases for V and 2 bases for J; bases not matched to a gene: 7. From germline, CDR1 is SNHLY and CDR2 FYNNEI. This CDR3 region has 15 residues. The CDR3 coding sequence is TGTGCCAGCAGGCCAGACAGGGCAGGCAATCAGCCCCAGCATTTT. Translation: CASRPDRAGNQPQHF.

This clone was seen a handful of times. V is TRBV4-3 and J is TRBJ2-7; 8 bases match TRBD1. Trimming cost V 5 bases and J 6 bases; bases outside gene matches: 12. Germline CDR1 is LGHNA and CDR2 is YSLEER. This CDR3 region has 15 residues. CDR3: CASSSRGPPIREQYF. The CDR3 region has the DNA TGCGCCAGCAGCTCCAGGGGGCCCCCAATACGCGAGCAGTACTTC.

This chain joins TRBV18 and TRBJ2-1; TRBD1 is a possible D gene (6 bases). Trimming removed 2 bases at V and 11 bases at J, with 10 bases between. CDR1 is KGHSH and CDR2 is LQKENI in the germline V gene. The CDR3 consists of 12 residues. CDR3 protein: CASSPEGGQQFF. CDR3 nucleotides: TGTGCCAGCTCACCAGAAGGGGGACAGCAGTTCTTC.

This clone was seen only once. The rearrangement links TRBV2 to TRBJ1-3, with TRBD1 matching over 7 bases. The CDR3 consists of 11 residues. Germline V gene sequence: CDR1 SNHLY, CDR2 FYNNEI. Unmatched junction bases numbered 0, after V lost 6 bases and J lost 7 bases. CDR3 in amino acids: CASRQGNTIYF. CDR3 DNA sequence: TGTGCCAGCAGACAGGGGAACACCATATATTTT.

J is TRBJ1-5 and V is TRBV27; 8 bases map to TRBD1. CDR1 MNHEY and CDR2 SMNVEV come from the germline V gene (reference sequence). V was clipped by 4 bases and J by 0 bases; unmatched bases: 8. The CDR3 sequence is 17 residues long. CDR3 bases: TGTGCCAGCAGTTCCAGGACAGGGTTCGATAGCAATCAGCCCCAGCATTTT. Amino acids: CASSSRTGFDSNQPQHF.

This clone was observed a few times. The V gene is TRBV10-2, the J gene TRBJ2-3, with D possibly matching TRBD2 (6 bases). CDR3 length: 13 amino acids. Germline CDR1 WSHSY, CDR2 SAAADI. With 0 bases removed from V and 11 bases from J, the gap between germline ends came to 12 bases. The CDR3 loop reads CASSESHGGEQYF. CDR3 DNA: TGCGCCAGCAGTGAGTCCCACGGGGGAGAGCAGTATTTT.

V and J are TRBV3-1 (or the pseudogene TRBV3-2) and TRBJ2-5; TRBD1 is a possible D gene (5 bases). The CDR3 is 17 amino acids. From germline, CDR1 is LGHDT and CDR2 YNNKEL (reference sequence). Trimming cost V 1 base and J 0 bases, with 15 bases left between them. Here the CDR3 reads CASSQVKNRLNQETQYF. The CDR3 region has the DNA TGTGCCAGCAGCCAAGTTAAAAACAGGCTGAACCAAGAGACCCAGTACTTC.

V usage is TRBV11-3 and J usage is TRBJ2-1; 8 bases are shared with TRBD1. Trimming took 4 bases from V and 3 from J; bases not matched to a gene: 5. This CDR3 comprises 15 residues. CDR1 SGHNT and CDR2 YENEEA come from the germline V gene. CDR3 in amino acids: CASSSVGQGYNEQFF. CDR3 nucleotides: TGTGCCAGCAGCTCGGTCGGACAGGGCTACAATGAGCAGTTCTTC.

This chain uses TRBV2 with TRBJ2-7, with TRBD2 matching 7 bases. Germline CDR1 reads SNHLY; CDR2 reads FYNNEI. After removal of 5 bases from V and 5 bases from J, the junction contained 3 bases not matched to a gene. The CDR3 is 12 amino acids. CDR3 nucleotides: TGTGCCAGCAGTATAGGGACTAACGAGCAGTACTTC. Protein product: CASSIGTNEQYF.

The chain combines TRBV24-1 with TRBJ2-1; the match to TRBD2 covers 14 bases. V lost 7 bases and J lost 7; bases outside the gene matches: 5. CDR3 length equals 15 residues. Germline V CDR1 and CDR2: KGHDR, SFDVKD. In nucleotides, the CDR3 is TGTGCCACCAGCGGGACTAGCGGGAGTAGGAATGAGCAGTTCTTC. Amino acids: CATSGTSGSRNEQFF.

This clone was recorded once. The rearrangement links TRBV11-2 to TRBJ2-1, with 11 bases lining up with TRBD2. Germline lookup yields CDR1 SGHAT and CDR2 FQNNGV. With V trimmed by 5 bases and J by 10 bases, 4 bases remained unmatched. This CDR3 has 13 amino acids. The CDR3 here is CASSASGRHEQFF. CDR3 coding DNA: TGTGCCAGCAGCGCTAGCGGGAGGCACGAGCAGTTCTTC.

J is TRBJ1-5 and V is TRBV25-1; TRBD1 matches at 10 bases. The J segment lost 4 bases and the V segment lost 2 bases, leaving 2 bases of the junction unmatched. The CDR3 covers 15 residues. The germline CDR1 and CDR2 sequences are MGHDK and SYGVNS. The CDR3 coding sequence is TGTGCCAGCAGTGAAGGGACAGGGGCGAATCAGCCCCAGCATTTT. It translates to CASSEGTGANQPQHF. Variable domain in full (rest from reference TRBV25-1 and TRBJ1-5): EADIYQTPRYLVIGTGKKITLECSQTMGHDKMYWYQQDPGMELHLIHYSYGVNSTEKGDLSSESTVSRIRTEHFPLTLESARPSHTSQYLCASSEGTGANQPQHFGDGTRLSIL.

The chain couples TRBV15 to TRBJ1-1, with D uncertain. The V gene's germline CDR1 is LNHNV and CDR2 YYDKDF (reference sequence). V was cut by 6 bases and J by 5 bases, with 16 bases left in between. This CDR3 region has 14 residues. CDR3 coding DNA: TGTGCCACCAGTGTGAGTCGGGTGATGACTGAAGCTTTCTTT. The encoded protein is CATSVSRVMTEAFF.

This clone appeared a single time. CDR3 coding DNA: TGTGCCAGCAGCCAAGAAGGGGGCTCTAGTTCATTCGGGTTCATTCAGTACTTC. Protein product: CASSQEGGSSSFGFIQYF. V usage is TRBV4-2 and J usage is TRBJ2-4; TRBD1 matches 7 bases. V lost 0 bases and J lost 9; bases outside the gene matches: 17. The germline gives CDR1 LGHNA, CDR2 YNFKEQ. The CDR3 covers 18 residues.

The chain links TRBV5-4 to TRBJ2-7; possible D gene TRBD1, 6 bases. CDR1 is SGHNT and CDR2 is YYREEE in the germline V gene (reference sequence). The V gene lost 2 bases and the J gene lost 7 bases, with 16 bases spanning the gap. CDR3 size: 14 residues. The CDR3 loop is CASSFGRGTKEQYF. The DNA for the CDR3 is TGTGCCAGCAGCTTTGGCAGGGGAACGAAGGAGCAGTACTTC.

The rearrangement uses TRBV5-1 and TRBJ2-3; 7 bases map to TRBD1. CDR3 size: 16 residues. CDR1 and CDR2 (germline): SGHRS, YFSETQ. Germline trimming cut 8 bases from V and 7 bases from J; bases unmatched to any gene: 19. DNA of the CDR3: TGCGCCAGTGCTAAGACCGGGACAGAGACGTTCTATACGCAGTATTTT. Translated, it gives CASAKTGTETFYTQYF.

The rearrangement links TRBV7-8 to TRBJ1-2; 8 nucleotides align to TRBD1. This CDR3 comprises 13 residues. The J segment lost 6 bases and the V segment lost 5 bases, leaving 5 bases of the junction unmatched. Per germline, CDR1 SGHVS and CDR2 FQNEAQ. The CDR3 nucleotides read TGTGCCAGCAGCCAGGGGACAGGCAATGGCTACACCTTC. Its translation: CASSQGTGNGYTF.

This clone was seen a single time. V gene TRBV9 combines with J gene TRBJ1-1, with 11 bases that match TRBD1. Germline loops: CDR1 SGDLS, CDR2 YYNGEE. CDR3 length: 15 residues. J was trimmed by 4 bases and V by 4 bases; bases with no gene match: 6. The CDR3 DNA reads as TGTGCCAGCAGCCCGCGGGGGACAGGGGGCACTGAAGCTTTCTTT. This codes for CASSPRGTGGTEAFF.